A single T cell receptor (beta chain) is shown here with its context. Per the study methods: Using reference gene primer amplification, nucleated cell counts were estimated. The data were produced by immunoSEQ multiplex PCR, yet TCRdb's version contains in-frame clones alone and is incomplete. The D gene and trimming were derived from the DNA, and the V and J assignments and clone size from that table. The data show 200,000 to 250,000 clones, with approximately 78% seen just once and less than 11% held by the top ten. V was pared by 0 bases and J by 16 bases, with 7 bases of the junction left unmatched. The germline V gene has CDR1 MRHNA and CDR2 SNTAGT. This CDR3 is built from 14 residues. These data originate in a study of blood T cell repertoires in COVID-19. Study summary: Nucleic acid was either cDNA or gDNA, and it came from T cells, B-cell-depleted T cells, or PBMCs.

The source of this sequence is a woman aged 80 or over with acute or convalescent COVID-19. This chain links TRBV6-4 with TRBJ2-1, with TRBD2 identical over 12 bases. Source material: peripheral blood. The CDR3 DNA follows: TGTGCCAGCAGTGACTCTACTAGCGGGGGGCCGATCTTCTTC. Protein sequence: CASSDSTSGGPIFF.